The entry below gives a single T cell receptor beta chain sequence along with its context. The sample holds many counts of this clonotype. No antigen is known for it. No quality values exist for individual bases; no much larger clone is one base distant. This specimen belongs to a study of CD8 T cells in ankylosing spondylitis (dated by TCRdb to 2016 to 2017). About the full investigation: The study profiled T cell receptor beta repertoires in healthy donors and ankylosing spondylitis patients to find disease-linked TCR variants. The whole study cohort included some 100 healthy donors and about two dozen ankylosing spondylitis patients. Peripheral blood was sampled, and synovial fluid was also collected from ankylosing spondylitis patients.

What the work shows at the level of the full study, not this receptor alone: Blood from ankylosing spondylitis patients appeared to be characterized by a TCR beta motif made up of several highly homologous amino acid variants. According to the report, matched synovial fluid samples from ankylosing spondylitis patients were significantly enriched for the disease-linked clones. The disease-linked clones showed a CD8+ phenotype and occurred at relatively low frequencies in peripheral blood. Some motif variants were previously reported in synovial fluid and blood of reactive arthritis patients, suggesting common disease-initiation mechanisms.

For sequencing, an Illumina HiSeq 2500 was employed. TCR beta libraries were prepared by quantitative 5'-RACE with molecular barcodes. The paper's processing steps were these. A new computational method based on a probabilistic model of VDJ rearrangement was used to identify disease-linked TCR variants. TCRdb trimmed the raw reads at Q25, called clones with MiXCR and kept productive beta chains. Rows are unified per CDR3 protein, each entry keeping the most common DNA and genes. TCRdb, not the original authors, processed these V and J calls. This sample has fewer than 80,000 distinct CDR3 sequences in its table, and approximately 5.3% of those were observed once. The ten largest clonotypes hold over 2% of the sample. The receptor comes from a male donor with ankylosing spondylitis or in good health (not recorded which). Source material: blood, either unsorted or a sorted T cell fraction (not recorded which).

The sequenced DNA: TGTGGCACGGGCCATCCGCAGGCCGGGGAGCTGTTTTTT. This gives the protein CGTGHPQAGELFF. This chain joins TRBV6-5 to TRBJ2-2; too little of a D gene remains to name it. Taken from the germline V gene, the CDR1 and CDR2 loops are MNHEY and SVGAGI. From the cysteine up to the phenylalanine, the CDR3 has a length of 13 residues. Only the CDR3 portion is preserved as DNA: 39 bases, with reading frame beginning at the first base.